A single sample is the source of the 12 T cell receptor beta chains below, sequenced in a study of blood T cell repertoires in COVID-19. TCRdb's table, derived via immunoSEQ multiplex PCR, lists solely in-frame clones and lacks some. Of around 370,000 clones listed, approximately 87% are singletons. The sample was peripheral blood. The origin of the receptors is a woman aged 45-60 years with COVID-19, enrolled during active disease.

The V call is TRBV12-3 or TRBV12-4, the J call TRBJ1-2, with D uncertain. The CDR3 spans 13 residues. V was pared by 7 bases and J by 4 bases, with 13 bases between. CDR3 nucleotides: TGTGCCAGCACACCCGGGGAGGGCTATGGCTACACCTTC. Encoded protein: CASTPGEGYGYTF.

The chain uses TRBV5-4 and TRBJ2-5, with a weak D call TRBD1 (6 bases). The CDR3 has 15 amino acids. V lost 2 bases, J lost 2 bases, and 13 bases lay in between. In germline, CDR1 is SGHNT, CDR2 YYREEE (reference sequence). Here the CDR3 DNA reads TGTGCCAGCAGCTTCCCGGGACACAGACAAGAGACCCAGTACTTC. Amino acids: CASSFPGHRQETQYF.

The chain uses TRBV12-3 or TRBV12-4 and TRBJ1-1; a possible D gene is TRBD1 (5 bases). The CDR3 is made up of 13 amino acids. Trimming cost V 7 bases and J 6 bases, with 15 bases left between them. The CDR3 loop reads CASNSLGVAEAFF. Written as DNA, the CDR3 is TGTGCCAGCAACTCCCTAGGGGTCGCTGAAGCTTTCTTT.

This chain links TRBV13 with TRBJ1-2, with a weak D call TRBD1 (6 bases). V lost 0 bases, J lost 4 bases, and 6 bases lay in between. In germline, CDR1 is PRHDT, CDR2 FYEKMQ (reference sequence). The CDR3 runs to 13 residues. CDR3 protein: CASSLGQGYGYTF. The CDR3 bases are TGTGCCAGCAGCTTAGGACAGGGCTATGGCTACACCTTC.

The gene calls are TRBV5-4 and TRBJ2-7, with 8 bases fitting TRBD2. J gave up 3 bases and V 4 bases, and 6 bases lay outside the gene matches. Germline CDR1 is SGHNT and CDR2 is YYREEE (reference sequence). The CDR3 has 14 residues. CDR3 residues: CASSTSGSVYEQYF. As DNA, the CDR3 is TGTGCCAGCAGCACCAGCGGGAGTGTCTACGAGCAGTACTTC.

The chain is built from TRBV6-1 and TRBJ1-3; a weak D match, TRBD1 (5 bases). Germline assignment: CDR1 MNHNS and CDR2 SASEGT. Trimming shortened V by 0 bases and J by 9 bases, and 15 bases separated the two germline ends. The CDR3 runs to 15 residues. CDR3 coding DNA: TGTGCCAGCAGTGAAGCGTTTTCCGGGGGAGGCACCATATATTTT. Its translation: CASSEAFSGGGTIYF.

This clone was observed once. The J gene is TRBJ2-1, the V gene TRBV11-2; D not resolved. Looked up from germline, CDR1 is SGHAT and CDR2 is FQNNGV. V lost 5 bases to trimming and J lost 3 bases, with 5 bases between them. The CDR3 consists of 12 residues. CDR3 bases: TGTGCCAGCAGCACTATCTACAATGAGCAGTTCTTC. It encodes CASSTIYNEQFF.

This clone appeared a single time. V usage is TRBV18 and J usage is TRBJ2-7, with TRBD2 matching 10 bases. This CDR3 is built from 16 residues. V lost 1 base and J lost 7; bases outside the gene matches: 10. Germline V CDR1 and CDR2: KGHSH, LQKENI. In DNA, the CDR3 is TGTGCCAGCTCACCACTGGGTGGGCTAGCGGGAGTTGAGCAGTACTTC. Its translation is CASSPLGGLAGVEQYF.

The rearrangement joins TRBV5-4 to TRBJ2-3; 8 nucleotides line up with TRBD2. CDR1 and CDR2 (germline): SGHNT, YYREEE (reference sequence). The CDR3 length is 16 residues. V was clipped by 4 bases and J by 5 bases; unmatched bases: 12. CDR3 sequence reads: CASSGGLVKGLDTQYF. The CDR3 DNA is TGTGCCAGCAGCGGGGGACTAGTCAAAGGCCTAGATACGCAGTATTTT.

The CDR3 reads CASSQGPAGPTGELFF. For the CDR3, the DNA is TGCGCCAGCAGCCAGGGACCAGCGGGACCTACCGGGGAGCTGTTTTTT. V usage is TRBV5-1 and J usage is TRBJ2-2; 7 nucleotides line up with TRBD2. Per the germline V gene, CDR1 is SGHRS and CDR2 is YFSETQ. The V segment lost 4 bases and the J segment 5 bases; nucleotides outside the gene matches: 11. The CDR3 contains 16 residues.

This clone has only a few counts. CDR3 sequence reads: CASSVVGQPQETQYF. The CDR3 DNA is TGTGCCAGCAGCGTAGTTGGACAACCTCAAGAGACCCAGTACTTC. This rearrangement joins TRBV9 to TRBJ2-5, with D perhaps matching TRBD1 (5 bases). V shed 0 bases and J shed 2 bases, with 11 bases lying between them. The CDR3 length is 15 residues. Germline V gene data show CDR1 as SGDLS and CDR2 as YYNGEE.

The J gene is TRBJ1-4, the V gene TRBV18; TRBD1 is a possible D gene (5 bases). V was cut by 1 base and J by 8 bases, with 17 bases left in between. The germline V gene has CDR1 KGHSH and CDR2 LQKENI. The CDR3 runs 16 residues. The CDR3 reads CASSPRNRWEEEKLFF. CDR3 DNA sequence: TGTGCCAGCTCACCACGTAACAGGTGGGAGGAAGAAAAACTGTTTTTT.